Listed below are T cell receptor beta chains from one sample, sequenced in a study of shared clonotypes between healthy human individuals. Generated by immunoSEQ multiplex PCR, the TCRdb table keeps only in-frame clones and is missing some. The table shows hundreds of thousands of clones, with about 96% occurring only once. Source material: naive CD4+ T cells sorted from blood. The receptors originated from a woman in her twenties or thirties in good health. Both conserved end residues are part of each CDR3. A D gene is named only where the DNA matches it firmly. Clone sizes are given selectively: once, few, many, or a class where the clone is expanded.

>NA|NA|TRBV19|TRBJ1-2
CASTTKVGTGGYTF
TGTGCCAGTACTACAAAGGTGGGGACGGGTGGCTACACCTTC
>TRBD2|NA|TRBV27|TRBJ2-1
CASSRVLAGGSYNEQFF
TGTGCCAGCAGTCGAGTACTAGCGGGAGGTTCCTACAATGAGCAGTTCTTC
>TRBD1|NA|TRBV6-1|TRBJ2-5
CASSIAGGWQYF
TGTGCCAGCAGTATAGCAGGGGGTTGGCAGTACTTC
>NA|NA|TRBV19|TRBJ2-7
CASSTPGHSYEQYF
TGTGCCAGTAGTACCCCGGGACATTCCTACGAGCAGTACTTC
>NA|NA|TRBV28|TRBJ1-5
CASIPSVGSNQPQHF
TGTGCCAGCATACCTTCGGTGGGAAGCAATCAGCCCCAGCATTTT
>TRBD2|NA|TRBV27|TRBJ2-5
CASSTHPRGAGGHETQYF
TGTGCCAGCAGTACGCACCCTCGGGGCGCGGGAGGGCATGAGACCCAGTACTTC
>NA|NA|TRBV14|TRBJ1-4
CALVGGQAHEKLFF
TGTGCCCTCGTGGGGGGGCAGGCTCATGAAAAACTGTTTTTT
>TRBD2|NA|TRBV6-1|TRBJ2-3
CASSAGLAGTDTQYF
TGTGCCAGCAGTGCAGGGCTAGCGGGGACAGATACGCAGTATTTT
>TRBD2|NA|TRBV15|TRBJ2-7
CATSSVLWLAGGSSYEQYF
TGTGCCACCAGCAGTGTGCTGTGGCTAGCGGGAGGGTCTTCCTACGAGCAGTACTTC
>NA|NA|TRBV4-1|TRBJ1-2
CASRHRDLNYGYTF
TGCGCCAGCAGACACCGGGACCTAAACTATGGCTACACCTTC
>NA|NA|TRBV5-5|TRBJ2-7
CASSLLSRDSGEQYF
TGTGCCAGCAGCTTATTGAGCAGGGACTCGGGTGAGCAGTACTTC
>NA|NA|TRBV2|TRBJ1-1
CASSGATTEAFF
TGTGCCAGCAGCGGGGCGACTACTGAAGCTTTCTTT
>NA|NA|TRBV19|TRBJ1-5
CASSIVGRGNQPQHF
TGTGCCAGTAGTATAGTGGGGCGAGGCAATCAGCCCCAGCATTTT
>TRBD1|NA|TRBV2|TRBJ2-1
CASSVSPGQGINEQFF
TGTGCCAGCAGTGTTAGTCCGGGACAGGGGATTAATGAGCAGTTCTTC
>NA|NA|TRBV30|TRBJ1-5
CAWHSGAGQPQHF
TGTGCCTGGCACTCGGGAGCGGGTCAGCCCCAGCATTTT
>NA|NA|TRBV7-9|TRBJ2-7
CASSLGSSSYEQYF
TGTGCCAGCAGCTTAGGTTCAAGCTCCTACGAGCAGTACTTC
>NA|once|TRBV30|TRBJ2-1
CAWMVSTEQFF
TGTGCCTGGATGGTCTCAACGGAGCAGTTCTTC
>NA|NA|TRBV23-1|TRBJ2-5
CASHRTNAGAIETQYF
TGCGCCAGCCACCGGACCAACGCCGGGGCCATAGAGACCCAGTACTTC
>TRBD2|NA|TRBV5-4|TRBJ2-7
CASRLAGDVDEQYF
TGTGCCAGCAGGCTAGCGGGAGATGTCGACGAGCAGTACTTC
>NA|NA|TRBV18|TRBJ1-2
CASSPDWGENYGYTF
TGTGCCAGCTCACCAGATTGGGGGGAAAACTATGGCTACACCTTC
>NA|NA|TRBV2|TRBJ1-3
CASSEGGRGSGNTIYF
TGTGCCAGCAGTGAAGGGGGCAGGGGCTCTGGAAACACCATATATTTT
>NA|NA|TRBV2|TRBJ2-7
CASSVGQGRHEQYF
TGTGCCAGCAGTGTGGGTCAGGGTCGCCACGAGCAGTACTTC
>TRBD1|NA|TRBV10-2|TRBJ1-1
CASTGQAFDTEAFF
TGCGCCAGCACGGGACAGGCTTTTGATACTGAAGCTTTCTTT
>NA|NA|TRBV9|TRBJ2-7
CASSVARLVVHEQYF
TGTGCCAGCAGCGTAGCTCGTCTAGTCGTCCACGAGCAGTACTTC
>TRBD2|NA|TRBV7-8|TRBJ2-1
CASRPNGGWGRANEQFF
TGTGCCAGCAGACCAAACGGTGGGTGGGGGAGGGCCAATGAGCAGTTCTTC
>TRBD2|NA|TRBV25-1|TRBJ2-5
CASSESGELATQYF
TGTGCCAGCAGTGAAAGCGGGGAACTTGCCACCCAGTACTTC
>NA|NA|TRBV28|TRBJ1-2
CASSLGAPLGYTF
TGTGCCAGCAGTTTAGGGGCGCCCCTTGGCTACACCTTC
>TRBD2|NA|TRBV25-1|TRBJ2-1
CASSETSGSGDEQFF
TGTGCCAGCAGTGAAACTAGCGGGAGTGGCGATGAGCAGTTCTTC
>NA|few|TRBV11-2|TRBJ1-5
CASSHLGQPQHF
TGTGCCAGCAGCCACTTAGGGCAGCCCCAGCATTTT
>NA|NA|TRBV6-1|TRBJ2-7
CASSDPGRKPRDYEQYF
TGTGCCAGCAGTGACCCGGGACGGAAGCCCCGGGACTACGAGCAGTACTTC
>NA|NA|TRBV5-1|TRBJ2-5
CASSPGETQYF
TGCGCCAGCAGCCCCGGGGAGACCCAGTACTTC
>NA|NA|TRBV5-4|TRBJ2-7
CASSWGVTSTQYF
TGTGCCAGCAGCTGGGGGGTAACTAGCACGCAGTACTTC
>NA|NA|TRBV11-2|TRBJ2-4
CASSPLAKNIQYF
TGTGCCAGCAGCCCGTTAGCCAAAAACATTCAGTACTTC
>NA|NA|TRBV29-1|TRBJ2-7
CSVASPSYEQYF
TGCAGCGTTGCTAGTCCTTCCTACGAGCAGTACTTC
>NA|NA|TRBV5-1|TRBJ2-2
CASSPRTEPNTGELFF
TGCGCCAGCAGCCCCAGGACCGAACCGAACACCGGGGAGCTGTTTTTT
>NA|NA|TRBV28|TRBJ1-1
CASTQNTEAFF
TGTGCCAGCACGCAGAACACTGAAGCTTTCTTT
>TRBD1|NA|TRBV27|TRBJ2-7
CASSPSQGVSYEQYF
TGTGCCAGCAGTCCCTCACAGGGGGTGAGCTACGAGCAGTACTTC
>TRBD1|few|TRBV2|TRBJ2-7
CASIPQGYVYEQYF
TGTGCCAGCATCCCACAGGGGTACGTCTACGAGCAGTACTTC
>NA|NA|TRBV6-5|TRBJ2-7
CASSYFGQAAYEQYF
TGTGCCAGCAGTTACTTCGGGCAGGCGGCCTACGAGCAGTACTTC
>TRBD1|NA|TRBV11-2|TRBJ2-3
CASSSAGSGQVGDTQYF
TGTGCCAGCAGCTCCGCGGGGTCGGGACAGGTAGGAGATACGCAGTATTTT
>NA|NA|TRBV18|TRBJ1-5
CASSPRGISNQPQHF
TGTGCCAGCTCACCAAGAGGGATTAGCAATCAGCCCCAGCATTTT
>TRBD2|NA|TRBV25-1|TRBJ2-7
CASGTSSYEQYF
TGTGCCAGTGGGACTAGCTCCTACGAGCAGTACTTC
>TRBD1|NA|TRBV6-6|TRBJ2-7
CASSSGQQRYF
TGTGCCAGCAGTTCGGGACAGCAGAGGTACTTC
>TRBD1|NA|TRBV28|TRBJ2-7
CASRSGQGLQGAEQYF
TGTGCCAGCAGGTCGGGACAGGGCCTCCAGGGGGCCGAGCAGTACTTC
>NA|NA|TRBV6-1|TRBJ2-1
CASRRGLAGSNEQFF
TGTGCCAGCAGACGCGGTCTGGCGGGTTCGAATGAGCAGTTCTTC
>NA|NA|TRBV9|TRBJ1-1
CASSVGGTEAFF
TGTGCCAGCAGCGTAGGAGGCACTGAAGCTTTCTTT
>NA|NA|TRBV11-2|TRBJ2-1
CASSLDSGVSPYNEQFF
TGTGCCAGCAGCTTAGATTCAGGGGTTTCGCCCTACAATGAGCAGTTCTTC
>NA|NA|TRBV29-1|TRBJ2-3
CSVEGGRREFTDTQYF
TGCAGCGTTGAAGGGGGCCGTCGGGAATTCACAGATACGCAGTATTTT
>NA|NA|TRBV5-1|TRBJ2-2
CASSLSFANTGELFF
TGCGCCAGCAGCTTATCTTTCGCGAACACCGGGGAGCTGTTTTTT
>NA|NA|TRBV18|TRBJ2-7
CASSPSAGPNEQYF
TGTGCCAGCTCCCCGTCTGCAGGGCCCAACGAGCAGTACTTC
>TRBD2|NA|TRBV6-5|TRBJ2-7
CASSSLTSGSYEQYF
TGTGCCTCGAGCTCCTTGACTAGCGGGAGCTACGAGCAGTACTTC